This entry describes one TCR beta chain. This clonotype has more than one count but fewer than ten. This clone's antigen is unknown. No base quality information exists; no much larger clone differs at one position. This specimen comes from a study of blood T cells in healthy people across ages (dated by TCRdb to about 2015). Regarding the research as a whole: In model experiments, template switching captured roughly one uniquely barcoded TCR beta cDNA molecule for every two T cells. Age-related changes in TCR beta repertoire diversity were measured in the study by deep sequencing normalized with unique cDNA molecular identifiers. Using the same blood draw, the study looked at two additional independent replicas of 1 million unique cDNA reads for two donors, one aged 18 to 30 and the other aged 80 or older. The donors were split into four age groups: young (average around 15 years), middle-aged (39), aged (roughly 60) and long-lived (roughly 80). Donors of different ages were randomly distributed across sequencing lanes to avoid experimental bias.

Points the paper makes about the study in general: As age increased, observed TCR beta diversity per million T cells dropped in a roughly linear way, and a significant reduction was already evident by age 40. Estimates of total diversity based on one million sequenced T cells were considered lower bounds and underestimates. There was a strong correlation between observed TCR beta diversity and the percentage of naive T cells measured by flow cytometry. Because donor CMV infection status was unknown, age-related changes in expanded clonotypes were potentially confounded. Compared with the aged group, the long-lived group had more naive CD4+ T cells, fewer expanded clones and increased TCR diversity, a pattern suggesting age selection. Conclusive comparison of naive and antigen-experienced compartments was prevented by the profiling of bulk unsorted PBMCs.

From the cysteine through the phenylalanine, the CDR3 covers 14 amino acids. CDR3 DNA only is kept here, 42 bases in frame from base 1. From the germline V gene (reference sequence), CDR1 is MNHNY and CDR2 is SVGAGI. V lost 7 bases and J lost 2 bases; the stretch between them is 13 bases long. The 40 or so donors, aged about 6 to 95 years, were systemically healthy Caucasian individuals from Russia. Around 10 milliliters of peripheral blood were collected from each donor into EDTA-treated Vacutainer tubes. Ficoll-Paque density-gradient centrifugation was used to isolate PBMCs, with at least 6.5 million per sample. Trizol reagent was used to extract total RNA from the PBMCs, yielding at least 6 micrograms per sample. For every donor, flow cytometry on a PBMC aliquot measured the percentage of naive CD45RAhigh/CD27high T cells. The library was obtained by 5' RACE. The data were produced on an Illumina HiSeq 2500. A second PCR of about 6 to 12 cycles was run with a J-beta primer mix and a sample-barcoded 5' primer. A template-switch 5' adaptor carrying 12 random nucleotides introduced a unique molecular identifier onto each TCR beta cDNA molecule. Each sample yielded at least 2.5 million CDR3-containing paired-end reads. The Mint cDNA synthesis kit, primed by a TRBC-specific oligonucleotide, was used to synthesize first-strand cDNA from all RNA. After uracil-DNA glycosylase treatment, a first 18-cycle PCR used universal primers M1SS and BC2_uni_R on all cDNA. On the study's bioinformatics: For normalization, 1 million high-quality reads, each with a distinct molecular identifier, were randomly selected from each sample. Reads with shared molecular identifiers were discarded instead of being binned into consensus sequences. MiTCR, set to a Q25 quality threshold and the strictest error-elimination algorithm, was used for CDR3 identification, clonotype clustering and error correction. A nonparametric unseen species model with Euler transformation was used to estimate a lower bound on total TCR beta diversity. The public reads were reanalyzed by TCRdb: fastp trimming at Q25, MiXCR alignment, in-frame beta chains only. Each record represents a unique CDR3 protein, reported with the most common genes and DNA among its rows. The V and J calls shown here were made by TCRdb, not taken from the authors' results. This sample is represented by roughly 570,000 distinct CDR3 sequences; approximately 25% of them were singletons. The ten biggest clones cover 18% of the sample.

This chain is built from TRBV6-6 and TRBJ2-3; too little of a D gene remains to name it. The sample was blood. The sequence came from a woman in her 70s in good health. The CDR3 protein: CASTRPTNTDTQYF. The nucleotides are TGTGCCAGCACCCGACCCACCAACACAGATACGCAGTATTTT.